The entry below describes one TCR beta chain. The antigen is unknown. The entry originates in a study of cytomegalovirus exposure and HLA in healthy donors. General study results and limits: Some public TCRs appeared in many individuals, while most sequences were rare. The majority of CMV-associated TCR beta chains were reported as apparently HLA-restricted in a later analysis. TRBV6-2, TRBV6-3 and other indistinguishable V segments were excluded. It was about 150 TCR beta chains that were listed as cytomegalovirus-associated.

V lost 2 bases and J lost 0; bases outside the gene matches: 2. The CDR3 sequence is 15 residues long. The germline CDR1 and CDR2 sequences are SGHRS and YFSETQ. Researchers ran the PCR with 60 Vbeta and 13 Jbeta primers. The table came from immunoSEQ multiplex PCR; TCRdb's copy has only in-frame clones and leaves some out. The sample has roughly 130,000 clones, roughly 77% seen once; the top ten hold 2.5% to 3.5%. The chain joins TRBV5-1 to TRBJ2-5, with 9 positions matching TRBD1. The sequenced material came from PBMCs. The receptor's source is a female donor in good health and CMV-seronegative. CDR3 nucleotides: TGCGCCAGCAGCTTAGGGACAGGGAACCAAGAGACCCAGTACTTC. Translating gives CASSLGTGNQETQYF.